The 29 T cell receptor beta chains reported below all come from one sample, sequenced in a study of blood T cell repertoires in COVID-19. Some clones are missing from TCRdb's copy, which holds only in-frame ones; the method was immunoSEQ multiplex PCR. The sample yields 170,000 or so clones, more than 85% seen once. The source material was peripheral blood. The receptor set was obtained from a man aged 40-49 years with active or convalescent COVID-19.

The chain links TRBV6-2 or TRBV6-3 to TRBJ1-3; perhaps TRBD1 as D (6 bases). Per germline, CDR1 MNHEY and CDR2 SVGEGT. The CDR3 extends over 15 amino acids. V was trimmed by 6 bases and J by 4 bases, leaving 16 bases between them. The CDR3 loop reads CASSLDTGRGNTIYF. The CDR3 DNA reads TGTGCCAGCAGCCTTGACACAGGGCGAGGAAACACCATATATTTT.

The V call is TRBV7-2, the J call TRBJ2-1; 8 bases match TRBD1. Germline V CDR1 and CDR2: SGHTA, FQGNSA. Germline trimming cut 5 bases from V and 5 bases from J; bases unmatched to any gene: 11. CDR3 length: 16 residues. The DNA for the CDR3 is TGTGCCAGCAGCGGACCCACGGACAGGGTGGACAATGAGCAGTTCTTC. It translates to CASSGPTDRVDNEQFF.

The rearrangement links TRBV2 to TRBJ2-7; 12 nucleotides agree with TRBD1. The germline V gene has CDR1 SNHLY and CDR2 FYNNEI. This CDR3 is 15 amino acids long. V lost 7 bases to trimming and J lost 5 bases; unmatched junction nucleotides: 9. The CDR3 loop reads CASKIGTGGRNEQYF. For the CDR3, the DNA is TGTGCCAGCAAAATAGGGACAGGGGGCAGGAACGAGCAGTACTTC.

This chain links TRBV7-2 with TRBJ2-7; possible D gene TRBD1, 6 bases. Per the germline V gene, CDR1 is SGHTA and CDR2 is FQGNSA. The ends were cut back, 5 bases at V and 3 bases at J, with 14 bases in the middle. The CDR3 contains 14 residues. CDR3 DNA sequence: TGTGCCAGCAGCAACCGGGACACCGTCTACGAGCAGTACTTC. This translates into CASSNRDTVYEQYF.

This chain links TRBV11-2 with TRBJ2-7; a weak D match, TRBD2 (5 bases). V lost 5 bases and J lost 5, with 16 bases in between. CDR3 length: 14 residues. Germline CDR1 and CDR2: SGHAT and FQNNGV. CDR3 DNA sequence: TGTGCCAGCAGCCTGACCCAGCGGAGCGACGAGCAGTACTTC. Translating it yields CASSLTQRSDEQYF. The whole variable domain, filled in from reference TRBV11-2 and TRBJ2-7, reads EAGVAQSPRYKIIEKRQSVAFWCNPISGHATLYWYQQILGQGPKLLIQFQNNGVVDDSQLPKDRFSAERLKGVDSTLKIQPAKLEDSAVYLCASSLTQRSDEQYFGPGTRLTVT.

This sequence joins TRBV9 and TRBJ1-6, with D possibly being TRBD1 (5 bases). Trimming cost V 0 bases and J 12 bases, with 10 bases left between them. The CDR3 consists of 13 residues. The germline gives CDR1 SGDLS, CDR2 YYNGEE. Here the CDR3 DNA reads TGTGCCAGCAGCGTAGGGGGGGAGAGACCCCTCCACTTT. It is translated as CASSVGGERPLHF.

The chain uses TRBV28 and TRBJ1-4, with 8 bases fitting TRBD1. CDR1 and CDR2 (germline): MDHEN, SYDVKM. The length of the CDR3 is 14 residues. Losses at the gene ends were 6 bases for V and 7 bases for J; bases not matched to a gene: 7. This chain's CDR3 is CASRTYRGVEKLFF. The CDR3 nucleotides are TGTGCCAGCAGAACGTACAGGGGGGTTGAAAAACTGTTTTTT.

The V and J genes are TRBV28 and TRBJ1-1, with TRBD1 matching over 8 bases. The CDR3 is 15 amino acids. Germline V gene lookup returns CDR1 MDHEN and CDR2 SYDVKM. Trimming removed 7 bases from V and 2 bases from J; junction bases left unmatched: 9. The CDR3 nucleotides are TGTGCCAGCACTTACAGGGGGAGGCCCAACACTGAAGCTTTCTTT. As protein: CASTYRGRPNTEAFF.

CDR3 region: CATRSLRRQYGYTF. The CDR3 nucleotides read TGTGCCACCAGGAGCCTCAGACGACAATATGGCTACACCTTC. The chain recombines TRBV28 with TRBJ1-2; D not certain. V dropped 10 bases and J dropped 5 bases, with 20 bases sitting between them. The CDR3 runs to 14 residues. Germline-derived CDR1 and CDR2 are MDHEN and SYDVKM.

Written as DNA, the CDR3 is TGTGCCAGCAGCTTAGTTGGGGCCGAAGCTTTCTTT. It translates to CASSLVGAEAFF. The rearrangement uses TRBV7-9 and TRBJ1-1; maybe TRBD1 (5 bases). In germline, CDR1 is SEHNR, CDR2 FQNEAQ (reference sequence). Trimming shortened V by 1 base and J by 8 bases, and 8 bases separated the two germline ends. This CDR3 comprises 12 residues.

V and J are TRBV18 and TRBJ1-5; D is possibly TRBD1 (5 bases). With 5 bases removed from V and 3 bases from J, the gap between germline ends came to 11 bases. Per the germline V gene, CDR1 is KGHSH and CDR2 is LQKENI. CDR3 length equals 14 residues. The CDR3 DNA sequence: TGTGCCAGCTCAGCCCAGGGTTTCAATCAGCCCCAGCATTTT. The encoded protein is CASSAQGFNQPQHF.

This clone showed up just a few times. The rearrangement uses TRBV2 and TRBJ2-7; D might be TRBD1 (5 bases). The germline V gene encodes CDR1 SNHLY and CDR2 FYNNEI. The length of the CDR3 is 14 residues. Trimming removed 0 bases at V and 6 bases at J, with 12 bases between. CDR3 bases: TGTGCCAGCAGTGAAGCGGAGACAGATTCCGAGCAGTACTTC. Protein sequence: CASSEAETDSEQYF.

The chain joins TRBV19 to TRBJ1-1, with TRBD1 matching over 7 bases. The V gene's germline CDR1 is LNHDA and CDR2 SQIVND (reference sequence). Unmatched junction bases numbered 10, after V lost 6 bases and J lost 3 bases. CDR3 length: 15 amino acids. Here the CDR3 reads CASRQTGVGYTEAFF. The CDR3 DNA reads as TGTGCCAGTAGACAAACAGGGGTCGGTTACACTGAAGCTTTCTTT.

The V gene is TRBV7-2, the J gene TRBJ2-1; TRBD2 matches 12 bases. Germline V gene data show CDR1 as SGHTA and CDR2 as FQGNSA. V dropped 5 bases and J dropped 6; count of bases not matched to a gene: 5. This CDR3 region has 15 residues. The CDR3 DNA follows: TGTGCCAGCAGCGTACTAGCGGGGGGAGTCAATGAGCAGTTCTTC. Residues: CASSVLAGGVNEQFF.

The genes are TRBV2 and TRBJ1-4, with 7 positions matching TRBD1. CDR1 and CDR2 from the germline V gene are SNHLY and FYNNEI. Trimming took 4 bases from V and 10 from J; bases not matched to a gene: 21. CDR3 length equals 18 residues. The DNA of the CDR3 is TGTGCCAGCAGTGGGTTTCGGGATTCTGAGGGGGCTTTTGGAAAACTGTTTTTT. Residues: CASSGFRDSEGAFGKLFF.

The genes are TRBV11-2 and TRBJ2-5, with 8 bases aligning to TRBD2. Germline values: CDR1 SGHAT, CDR2 FQNNGV. This CDR3 is 16 amino acids long. The ends lost 5 bases at V and 2 bases at J; junction bases unmatched: 10. As DNA, the CDR3 is TGTGCCAGCAGCGCCGCTACTAGCGGCTTACAAGAGACCCAGTACTTC. Amino acids: CASSAATSGLQETQYF.

The rearrangement joins TRBV28 to TRBJ2-3; 11 bases map to TRBD2. The CDR3 is made up of 15 amino acids. The germline gives CDR1 MDHEN, CDR2 SYDVKM. J was trimmed by 5 bases and V by 4 bases; bases with no gene match: 5. CDR3 amino acids: CASSSSGLAGDTQYF. The CDR3 bases are TGTGCCAGCAGTTCCTCAGGACTAGCGGGAGATACGCAGTATTTT.

The gene calls are TRBV28 and TRBJ2-1; possible D gene TRBD1, 6 bases. The CDR3 has 15 residues. From germline, CDR1 is MDHEN and CDR2 SYDVKM. V lost 6 bases and J 5 bases, leaving 17 bases between the germline ends. CDR3 bases: TGTGCCAGCAGCCGGGACACCCAGTTCCACAATGAGCAGTTCTTC. Encoded protein: CASSRDTQFHNEQFF.

The rearrangement links TRBV27 to TRBJ1-2; D call uncertain. Germline V gene sequence: CDR1 MNHEY, CDR2 SMNVEV (reference sequence). V was pared by 4 bases and J by 6 bases, with 12 bases between. The CDR3 totals 13 residues. CDR3 loop: CASSWAAHDGYTF. The DNA of the CDR3 is TGTGCCAGCAGTTGGGCAGCTCACGATGGCTACACCTTC.

The chain combines TRBV19 with TRBJ1-3; tentative D call: TRBD1 (5 bases). With 7 bases removed from V and 3 bases from J, the gap between germline ends came to 13 bases. The CDR3 has 14 residues. Germline V gene sequence: CDR1 LNHDA, CDR2 SQIVND (reference sequence). CDR3 DNA: TGTGCCAGTATGGGGCGGAGAGGTGGAAACACCATATATTTT. It translates to CASMGRRGGNTIYF.

The chain employs TRBV4-1 and TRBJ2-3, with 11 bases aligning to TRBD1. Trimming took 4 bases from V and 5 from J; bases not matched to a gene: 8. CDR1 and CDR2 (germline): MGHRA, YSYEKL. CDR3 length: 16 residues. The chain's CDR3 is CASSRQGQGAGDTQYF. In DNA form, the CDR3 reads TGCGCCAGCAGCCGCCAAGGACAGGGGGCAGGAGATACGCAGTATTTT.

In its sample, this clone was seen once. The rearrangement joins TRBV5-1 to TRBJ1-5; no firm D call. Germline V CDR1 and CDR2: SGHRS, YFSETQ. The CDR3 is 15 residues long. Trimming stripped 0 bases from V and 1 base from J, with 8 bases between. The DNA for the CDR3 is TGCGCCAGCAGCTTGGCCGGTTTAAGCAATCAGCCCCAGCATTTT. The encoded protein is CASSLAGLSNQPQHF. Combining the CDR3 with reference TRBV5-1 and TRBJ1-5 gives the whole variable domain KAGVTQTPRYLIKTRGQQVTLSCSPISGHRSVSWYQQTPGQGLQFLFEYFSETQRNKGNFPGRFSGRQFSNSRSEMNVSTLELGDSALYLCASSLAGLSNQPQHFGDGTRLSIL.

The V call is TRBV6-2 or TRBV6-3, the J call TRBJ2-1; D might be TRBD2 (6 bases). CDR3 length: 16 amino acids. CDR1 is MNHEY and CDR2 is SVGEGT in the germline V gene. V lost 0 bases and J 6 bases, leaving 15 bases between the germline ends. The CDR3 bases are TGTGCCAGCAGTTACTCTATAAGGGGACTCGCCAATGAGCAGTTCTTC. Encoded protein: CASSYSIRGLANEQFF.

V gene TRBV6-5 combines with J gene TRBJ1-5, with 8 bases that match TRBD1. Looked up from germline, CDR1 is MNHEY and CDR2 is SVGAGI. CDR3 length equals 14 residues. V lost 5 bases and J lost 4; bases outside the gene matches: 4. The CDR3 DNA reads TGTGCCAGCAGTCCCGACAGGGGAAATCAGCCCCAGCATTTT. It translates to CASSPDRGNQPQHF.

The chain is built from TRBV12-5 and TRBJ1-1; TRBD1 might be the D (6 bases). From germline, CDR1 is LGHNT and CDR2 FRNRAP. This CDR3 has 15 amino acids. Between the trimmed V and J ends, which lost 1 base and 0 bases, there was a span of 9 bases. The CDR3 DNA reads TGTGCTAGTGGTTTGGGGGGACAATTGAACACTGAAGCTTTCTTT. It codes for CASGLGGQLNTEAFF.

This chain links TRBV30 with TRBJ2-7; 8 bases agree with TRBD1. The CDR3 contains 15 residues. The junction had 5 bases not matched to a gene; V was cut back by 1 base and J by 0 bases. Germline assignment: CDR1 GTSNPN and CDR2 SVGIG (reference sequence). CDR3 sequence reads: CAWSEGQAVSYEQYF. CDR3 bases: TGTGCCTGGAGTGAGGGACAGGCTGTCTCCTACGAGCAGTACTTC.

This clone was detected once. The chain couples TRBV6-5 to TRBJ1-2; D perhaps matches TRBD1 (5 bases). The germline gives CDR1 MNHEY, CDR2 SVGAGI. The germline V and J ends were trimmed by 2 bases and 4 bases, with 8 bases remaining between them. The CDR3 length is 13 residues. For the CDR3, the DNA is TGTGCCAGCAGTTACGGAGACAGCTATGGCTACACCTTC. Its translation is CASSYGDSYGYTF.

In this sample, this clone turned up a few times. V and J are TRBV3-1 (or the pseudogene TRBV3-2) and TRBJ1-1, with no clear D. There are 14 residues in the CDR3. Trimming removed 0 bases at V and 4 bases at J, with 9 bases between. Germline V CDR1 and CDR2: LGHDT, YNNKEL (reference sequence). CDR3 protein: CASSQEGLGTEAFF. The DNA of the CDR3 is TGTGCCAGCAGCCAAGAGGGCCTGGGCACTGAAGCTTTCTTT.

The chain joins TRBV11-3 to TRBJ1-1; D unclear. Trimming cost V 0 bases and J 11 bases, with 7 bases left between them. The CDR3 is 11 residues long. Germline CDR1 and CDR2: SGHNT and YENEEA. CDR3 sequence reads: CASSLDKEAFF. CDR3 DNA sequence: TGTGCCAGCAGCTTAGACAAAGAGGCTTTCTTT.